This T cell receptor (beta chain) was obtained from a study of beta chain features in type 1 diabetes. TCRB transcripts that were expressed got sequenced, as all of the isolated RNA had been reverse transcribed. The repertoire was sequenced with immunoSEQ multiplex PCR; TCRdb's copy has only in-frame clones and lacks some. The sample holds a few hundred thousand clones, around a tenth seen once. Study conclusions and caveats: Across all four CD4+ subsets, people with type 1 diabetes showed modestly shorter TCRB CDR3s. Sampled from patients, naive, central memory and Treg TCRB repertoires appeared more similar than those sampled from healthy donors.

CDR1 and CDR2 from the germline V gene are SGHRS and YFSETQ. The V and J ends lost 4 bases and 0 bases respectively, with 17 bases between them. This CDR3 has 18 residues. Concerning this clone itself: Its antigen is currently unknown.

This chain joins TRBV5-1 and TRBJ2-6; no definite D call. The sequence was collected from a man aged 25-45 years with type 1 diabetes. The specimen sequenced was central memory CD4+ T cells from blood. The CDR3 here is CASSTQSSQSSGANVLTF. CDR3 DNA sequence: TGCGCCAGCAGCACCCAATCATCCCAGAGCTCTGGGGCCAACGTCCTGACTTTC.